A selection of T cell receptor beta chains follows, all from one sample in a study of cytomegalovirus exposure and HLA in healthy donors. Using immunoSEQ multiplex PCR, the repertoire was profiled, and TCRdb retains in-frame clones only, with some absent. The table shows roughly 200,000 clones, with roughly 78% occurring only once. Sequencing used PBMCs. The receptors come from a woman between 25 and 40 years old in good health and CMV-seropositive. Each CDR3 is given with its conserved first and last residue. Each record gives: D gene, V gene, clone size, J gene, CDR3 protein, CDR3 DNA. The D gene is left open where the match is weak. Some rows mark clone size as missing; the rest say once, few, many or name a class of expanded clone.

d_gene: TRBD2
v_gene: TRBV18
abundance: -
j_gene: TRBJ2-1
CDR3aa: CASSPPEGLHNEQFF
CDR3nt: TGTGCCAGCTCACCCCCCGAGGGACTACACAATGAGCAGTTCTTC

d_gene: -
v_gene: TRBV5-1
abundance: few
j_gene: TRBJ1-3
CDR3aa: CASSSSGGLTSGNTIYF
CDR3nt: TGCGCCAGCAGCTCATCGGGCGGGCTAACCTCTGGAAACACCATATATTTT

d_gene: -
v_gene: TRBV4-1
abundance: -
j_gene: TRBJ1-2
CDR3aa: CASSQELYGYTF
CDR3nt: TGCGCCAGCAGCCAAGAACTATATGGCTACACCTTC

d_gene: -
v_gene: TRBV5-6
abundance: -
j_gene: TRBJ2-3
CDR3aa: CASSLSPGSAVF
CDR3nt: TGTGCCAGCAGCCTCTCCCCGGGTAGCGCCGTTTTC

d_gene: TRBD2
v_gene: TRBV5-4
abundance: -
j_gene: TRBJ2-7
CDR3aa: CASSISGSGEQYF
CDR3nt: TGTGCCAGCAGCATTAGCGGGAGCGGCGAGCAGTACTTC

d_gene: TRBD1
v_gene: TRBV5-6
abundance: -
j_gene: TRBJ1-2
CDR3aa: CASSSGGYGYTF
CDR3nt: TGTGCCAGCAGCTCAGGGGGCTATGGCTACACCTTC

d_gene: -
v_gene: TRBV6-5
abundance: -
j_gene: TRBJ1-1
CDR3aa: CASSYGTGSTEAFF
CDR3nt: TGTGCCAGCAGTTACGGTACGGGTAGCACTGAAGCTTTCTTT

d_gene: TRBD2
v_gene: TRBV7-2
abundance: few
j_gene: TRBJ2-1
CDR3aa: CASSLGLASGNEQFF
CDR3nt: TGTGCCAGCAGCTTAGGACTAGCCAGCGGCAATGAGCAGTTCTTC

d_gene: -
v_gene: TRBV5-1
abundance: -
j_gene: TRBJ2-7
CDR3aa: CASSLTGSGEQYF
CDR3nt: TGCGCCAGCAGCCTGACAGGGAGCGGGGAGCAGTACTTC

d_gene: -
v_gene: TRBV11-2
abundance: -
j_gene: TRBJ2-5
CDR3aa: CASSLGRQETQYF
CDR3nt: TGTGCCAGCAGCTTGGGGAGGCAAGAGACCCAGTACTTC

d_gene: -
v_gene: TRBV5-8
abundance: -
j_gene: TRBJ1-5
CDR3aa: CASSLYSVFRNQPQHF
CDR3nt: TGTGCCAGCAGCTTGTATTCTGTGTTCAGGAATCAGCCCCAGCATTTT

d_gene: -
v_gene: TRBV7-2
abundance: -
j_gene: TRBJ1-2
CDR3aa: CASSLAHGNYGYIF
CDR3nt: TGTGCCAGCAGCTTAGCGCACGGGAACTATGGCTACATCTTC

d_gene: -
v_gene: TRBV11-3
abundance: -
j_gene: TRBJ2-3
CDR3aa: CASSLGQGSTDTQYF
CDR3nt: TGTGCCAGCAGCTTAGGGCAGGGATCCACAGATACGCAGTATTTT

d_gene: TRBD2
v_gene: TRBV5-6
abundance: -
j_gene: TRBJ2-4
CDR3aa: CASSSLAGGVGNIQYF
CDR3nt: TGTGCCAGCAGCTCCTTAGCGGGGGGCGTGGGAAACATTCAGTACTTC

d_gene: TRBD1
v_gene: TRBV6-5
abundance: -
j_gene: TRBJ2-7
CDR3aa: CATGPGQDLSYEQYF
CDR3nt: TGTGCCACCGGACCGGGACAGGATTTATCCTACGAGCAGTACTTC

d_gene: TRBD1
v_gene: TRBV5-1
abundance: -
j_gene: TRBJ1-1
CDR3aa: CASSQRDRGLEAFF
CDR3nt: TGCGCCAGCAGCCAGCGGGACAGGGGCCTGGAAGCTTTCTTT

d_gene: -
v_gene: TRBV9
abundance: -
j_gene: TRBJ2-5
CDR3aa: CASSVEPSYQETQYF
CDR3nt: TGTGCCAGCAGCGTAGAGCCTAGCTACCAAGAGACCCAGTACTTC

d_gene: TRBD2
v_gene: TRBV4-1
abundance: -
j_gene: TRBJ2-5
CDR3aa: CASSQGLAARRGETQYF
CDR3nt: TGCGCCAGCAGCCAAGGACTAGCGGCCCGGAGGGGAGAGACCCAGTACTTC

d_gene: -
v_gene: TRBV4-1
abundance: -
j_gene: TRBJ2-1
CDR3aa: CASSQVTGYNEQFF
CDR3nt: TGCGCCAGCAGCCAAGTCACAGGCTACAATGAGCAGTTCTTC

d_gene: -
v_gene: TRBV11-2
abundance: -
j_gene: TRBJ1-1
CDR3aa: CASSLGIGASTEAFF
CDR3nt: TGTGCCAGCAGCTTAGGTATAGGGGCGAGCACTGAAGCTTTCTTT

d_gene: -
v_gene: TRBV5-3
abundance: -
j_gene: TRBJ1-5
CDR3aa: CARSFPGGNQPQHF
CDR3nt: TGTGCCAGAAGCTTTCCAGGGGGCAATCAGCCCCAGCATTTT

d_gene: TRBD1
v_gene: TRBV4-2
abundance: few
j_gene: TRBJ1-5
CDR3aa: CASSQVNRGRQPQHF
CDR3nt: TGTGCCAGCAGCCAAGTCAACAGGGGAAGGCAGCCCCAGCATTTT

d_gene: -
v_gene: TRBV27
abundance: -
j_gene: TRBJ2-1
CDR3aa: CASSLQQGWSNEQFF
CDR3nt: TGTGCCAGCAGTTTACAACAGGGATGGAGCAATGAGCAGTTCTTC

d_gene: -
v_gene: TRBV9
abundance: -
j_gene: TRBJ2-2
CDR3aa: CASSGSSGWDTGELFF
CDR3nt: TGTGCCAGCAGCGGCAGCTCCGGGTGGGACACCGGGGAGCTGTTTTTT

d_gene: TRBD1
v_gene: TRBV4-3
abundance: -
j_gene: TRBJ1-3
CDR3aa: CASSQDRDSTGNTIYF
CDR3nt: TGCGCCAGCAGCCAAGACAGGGACAGCACTGGAAACACCATATATTTT

d_gene: -
v_gene: TRBV5-4
abundance: -
j_gene: TRBJ2-4
CDR3aa: CASSPREGAKNIQYF
CDR3nt: TGTGCCAGCAGCCCCAGGGAAGGAGCCAAAAACATTCAGTACTTC

d_gene: TRBD1
v_gene: TRBV10-1
abundance: -
j_gene: TRBJ1-3
CDR3aa: CASSEGTGSGNTIYF
CDR3nt: TGCGCCAGCAGTGAGGGGACAGGGTCTGGAAACACCATATATTTT

d_gene: -
v_gene: TRBV9
abundance: -
j_gene: TRBJ1-3
CDR3aa: CASSSAWNTIYF
CDR3nt: TGTGCCAGCAGCTCCGCGTGGAACACCATATATTTT

d_gene: TRBD1
v_gene: TRBV5-1
abundance: -
j_gene: TRBJ2-1
CDR3aa: CASSLEGQGNNEQFF
CDR3nt: TGCGCCAGCAGCTTGGAAGGACAGGGGAACAATGAGCAGTTCTTC

d_gene: -
v_gene: TRBV5-1
abundance: few
j_gene: TRBJ2-7
CDR3aa: CASTPDSLGYEQYF
CDR3nt: TGCGCCAGCACCCCTGACAGTCTAGGCTACGAGCAGTACTTC

d_gene: -
v_gene: TRBV4-2
abundance: once
j_gene: TRBJ2-1
CDR3aa: CASSQDWGTGVDYNEQFF
CDR3nt: TGTGCCAGCAGCCAAGATTGGGGAACGGGAGTAGATTACAATGAGCAGTTCTTC

d_gene: -
v_gene: TRBV5-1
abundance: few
j_gene: TRBJ2-5
CDR3aa: CASSSGGLRETQYF
CDR3nt: TGCGCCAGCAGCTCCGGAGGGCTCAGAGAGACCCAGTACTTC

d_gene: TRBD1
v_gene: TRBV13
abundance: -
j_gene: TRBJ1-4
CDR3aa: CASRSTGGAEEKLFF
CDR3nt: TGTGCCAGCAGGTCCACAGGGGGCGCAGAGGAAAAACTGTTTTTT

d_gene: -
v_gene: TRBV27
abundance: -
j_gene: TRBJ2-7
CDR3aa: CASSLFGSSYEQYF
CDR3nt: TGTGCCAGCAGTTTATTTGGGAGCTCCTACGAGCAGTACTTC

d_gene: TRBD2
v_gene: TRBV4-3
abundance: -
j_gene: TRBJ2-1
CDR3aa: CASSQDLAGGNEQFF
CDR3nt: TGCGCCAGCAGCCAAGATCTAGCGGGGGGCAATGAGCAGTTCTTC

d_gene: -
v_gene: TRBV10-2
abundance: -
j_gene: TRBJ1-3
CDR3aa: CASLQGVGAGNTIYF
CDR3nt: TGCGCCAGCTTGCAGGGCGTCGGAGCTGGAAACACCATATATTTT

d_gene: TRBD1
v_gene: TRBV11-2
abundance: few
j_gene: TRBJ2-1
CDR3aa: CATFLGQGYYNEQFF
CDR3nt: TGTGCCACCTTCCTAGGACAGGGGTATTACAATGAGCAGTTCTTC